This T cell receptor (beta chain) is drawn from a study of blood T cell repertoires in COVID-19. V was clipped by 4 bases and J by 4 bases; unmatched bases: 1. The CDR3 runs to 13 residues. Germline V gene data show CDR1 as LGHDT and CDR2 as YNNKEL (reference sequence). Libraries were prepared by immunoSEQ multiplex PCR; TCRdb keeps only in-frame clonotypes and omits some of them. This sample yields 180,000 or so clones, of which 70% to 85% are seen a single time; more than 8% belongs to the top ten. This clonotype was sampled from a woman of 80 years or more with acute or convalescent COVID-19. Sequenced material: peripheral blood. The chain uses TRBV3-1 (or the pseudogene TRBV3-2) and TRBJ1-3; TRBD1 matches at 7 bases. The CDR3: CASSPRGGNTIYF. CDR3 DNA: TGTGCCAGCAGCCCCAGGGGGGGAAACACCATATATTTT.